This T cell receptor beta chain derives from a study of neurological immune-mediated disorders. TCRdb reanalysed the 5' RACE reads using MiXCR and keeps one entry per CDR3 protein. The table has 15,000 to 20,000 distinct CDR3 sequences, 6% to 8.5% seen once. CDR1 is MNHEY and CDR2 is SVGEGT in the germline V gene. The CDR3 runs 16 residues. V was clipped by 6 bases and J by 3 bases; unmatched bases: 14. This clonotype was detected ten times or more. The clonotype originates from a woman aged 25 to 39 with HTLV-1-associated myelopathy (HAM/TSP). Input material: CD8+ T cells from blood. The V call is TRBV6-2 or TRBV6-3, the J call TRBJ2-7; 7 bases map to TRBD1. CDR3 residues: CASSQDQTGVDYEQYF. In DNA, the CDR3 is TGTGCCAGCAGCCAGGACCAAACAGGGGTGGACTACGAGCAGTACTTC.